The rows below give T cell receptor beta chains drawn from one sample of a study of Tregs in tolerant kidney transplant recipients. Produced via immunoSEQ multiplex PCR; TCRdb's table is partial and in-frame only. The repertoire holds some 57,000 clones, 91% seen once, with roughly 15% in the top ten. Sequencing used CD8+ T cells from blood (PBMCs), obtained 24 months after the transplant. These TCRs come from a human patient who received a combined kidney and bone marrow transplant. Some T cells may originate from the graft donor. CDR3s include the opening cysteine and the closing phenylalanine or tryptophan. A D gene is named only where the DNA matches it firmly. Size is omitted from some rows. Given values are once, few, many or a class for expanded clones.

J gene | D gene | V gene | clone size | CDR3 protein | CDR3 DNA
TRBJ2-3 | TRBD2 | TRBV13 | once | CASSPGLAGKTDTQYF | TGTGCCAGCAGTCCGGGACTAGCGGGAAAAACAGATACGCAGTATTTT
TRBJ2-1 | TRBD2 | TRBV5-3 | . | CARSLLVSGLAIDEQFF | TGTGCCAGAAGCTTGCTCGTCAGTGGACTAGCTATCGATGAGCAGTTCTTC
TRBJ1-2 | . | TRBV6-5 | . | CASSAGRTYGYTF | TGTGCCAGCAGTGCCGGCCGGACTTATGGCTACACCTTC
TRBJ2-7 | TRBD2 | TRBV4-2 | . | CASSPTSGYYEQYF | TGTGCCAGCAGCCCGACTAGCGGGTACTACGAGCAGTACTTC
TRBJ2-7 | TRBD2 | TRBV4-3 | once | CASSHLAGESYEQYF | TGCGCCAGCAGCCACTTAGCGGGGGAGTCCTACGAGCAGTACTTC
TRBJ1-1 | . | TRBV19 | . | CASSISQGTEAFF | TGTGCCAGTAGTATCAGCCAGGGCACTGAAGCTTTCTTT
TRBJ2-3 | TRBD2 | TRBV15 | . | CATRLAGTDTQYF | TGTGCCACCCGACTAGCGGGGACAGATACGCAGTATTTT
TRBJ2-2 | TRBD2 | TRBV4-1 | . | CASSLIGLAGHTGELFF | TGCGCCAGCAGCCTGATTGGACTAGCGGGGCACACCGGGGAGCTGTTTTTT
TRBJ1-2 | TRBD1 | TRBV7-9 | . | CASSPGQGGTF | TGTGCCAGCAGCCCGGGACAGGGGGGCACCTTC
TRBJ1-2 | . | TRBV5-1 | . | CARVGDRIANYGYTF | TGCGCCAGGGTTGGCGACAGGATTGCTAACTATGGCTACACCTTC
TRBJ2-7 | TRBD2 | TRBV7-8 | . | CASSLVLAGGPVSYEQYF | TGTGCCAGCAGCTTAGTACTAGCGGGAGGGCCGGTCTCCTACGAGCAGTACTTC
TRBJ1-6 | . | TRBV6-1 | once | CASSELGSHSYNSPLHF | TGTGCCAGCAGTGAATTGGGCAGCCACTCCTATAATTCCCCCCTCCACTTT
TRBJ2-7 | . | TRBV5-1 | . | CASSSENQDYEQYF | TGCGCCAGCAGCTCAGAAAATCAGGACTACGAGCAGTACTTC
TRBJ1-5 | . | TRBV28 | once | CASSLWAGPLSNQPQHF | TGTGCCAGCAGTTTATGGGCAGGGCCCCTCTCCAATCAGCCCCAGCATTTT
TRBJ2-7 | TRBD2 | TRBV11-2 | . | CASSLGTSTYEQYF | TGTGCCAGCAGCTTGGGGACTAGTACCTACGAGCAGTACTTC
TRBJ2-3 | TRBD2 | TRBV5-1 | . | CASSSEASGGAIDTQYF | TGCGCCAGCAGCTCCGAAGCTAGCGGGGGGGCAATAGATACGCAGTATTTT
TRBJ1-4 | . | TRBV13 | . | CASSSRQIGATNEKLFF | TGTGCCAGCAGCTCCCGACAGATTGGTGCAACTAATGAAAAACTGTTTTTT
TRBJ1-5 | TRBD1 | TRBV27 | . | CASSSNSGQGSRQPQHF | TGTGCCAGCAGTTCCAACTCGGGACAGGGAAGTCGTCAGCCCCAGCATTTT
TRBJ2-1 | . | TRBV7-6 | . | CASSLEASPYNEQFF | TGTGCCAGCAGCTTAGAAGCGAGCCCCTACAATGAGCAGTTCTTC
TRBJ2-7 | . | TRBV11-2 | once | CASSLFTGTYEQYF | TGTGCCAGCAGCTTATTTACAGGTACCTACGAGCAGTACTTC
TRBJ2-1 | . | TRBV13 | . | CASSLSPTHEQFF | TGTGCCAGCAGCTTGTCTCCTACCCATGAGCAGTTCTTC
TRBJ2-1 | TRBD2 | TRBV11-2 | once | CASSLALAGGPGEQFF | TGTGCCAGCAGCTTAGCTCTAGCGGGGGGGCCCGGGGAGCAGTTCTTC
TRBJ2-1 | TRBD2 | TRBV10-2 | . | CASLSGGAGGEQFF | TGCGCCAGCTTGAGCGGGGGGGCGGGCGGTGAGCAGTTCTTC
TRBJ2-3 | TRBD1 | TRBV12-5 | . | CASGLPLGTGAGDTQYF | TGTGCTAGTGGTTTGCCACTGGGGACAGGGGCTGGAGATACGCAGTATTTT
TRBJ2-7 | TRBD2 | TRBV7-9 | . | CASRPKTSGNSYEQYF | TGTGCCAGCAGACCAAAGACTAGCGGGAATTCCTACGAGCAGTACTTC
TRBJ2-7 | TRBD1 | TRBV4-1 | . | CAISKAGTAYEQYF | TGCGCCATCAGCAAAGCCGGGACAGCATACGAGCAGTACTTC
TRBJ2-7 | . | TRBV5-6 | . | CASSLAREQYF | TGTGCCAGCAGCTTGGCGAGGGAGCAGTACTTC
TRBJ1-1 | TRBD1 | TRBV27 | once | CATSDGTGRAFF | TGTGCCACCTCAGACGGGACAGGGAGAGCTTTCTTT
TRBJ2-7 | TRBD2 | TRBV5-4 | . | CASSLEPGLVSEQYF | TGTGCCAGCAGCTTGGAGCCGGGACTAGTTAGCGAGCAGTACTTC
TRBJ2-3 | TRBD1 | TRBV4-3 | . | CASSLRQGGADTQYF | TGCGCCAGCAGCCTGAGACAGGGGGGCGCAGATACGCAGTATTTT
TRBJ1-2 | . | TRBV28 | . | CATLPVRDNYYGYTF | TGTGCCACCCTCCCGGTACGGGATAACTACTATGGCTACACCTTC
TRBJ2-1 | TRBD1 | TRBV6-5 | . | CASSPGQGFHEQFF | TGTGCCAGCAGTCCGGGACAGGGGTTCCATGAGCAGTTCTTC
TRBJ1-3 | . | TRBV25-1 | . | CASSEWGAGNTIYF | TGTGCCAGCAGTGAATGGGGGGCTGGAAACACCATATATTTT
TRBJ1-2 | . | TRBV10-3 | . | CAISESSFGYTF | TGTGCCATCAGTGAGTCTTCCTTTGGCTACACCTTC
TRBJ2-7 | . | TRBV6-1 | . | CASNGGSSYEQYF | TGTGCCAGCAATGGGGGGTCCTCCTACGAGCAGTACTTC
TRBJ2-2 | . | TRBV14 | few | CASSQGYGELFF | TGTGCCAGCAGCCAAGGTTACGGGGAGCTGTTTTTT
TRBJ2-2 | TRBD2 | TRBV6-1 | . | CASSESGRGLNTGELFF | TGTGCCAGCAGTGAGAGCGGGAGAGGTCTGAACACCGGGGAGCTGTTTTTT
TRBJ1-6 | TRBD1 | TRBV5-6 | . | CASSLRPEDRGVLNSPLHF | TGTGCCAGCAGCTTGAGGCCCGAGGACAGGGGTGTGCTTAATTCCCCCCTCCACTTT
TRBJ2-1 | . | TRBV28 | . | CASSLDTAVYNEQFF | TGTGCCAGCAGTTTAGACACAGCAGTATACAATGAGCAGTTCTTC
TRBJ1-2 | . | TRBV6-1 | . | CASSEQGGGYGYTF | TGTGCCAGCAGTGAACAGGGTGGTGGCTATGGCTACACCTTC
TRBJ1-6 | TRBD1 | TRBV13 | . | CASSYGQGNNSPLHF | TGTGCCAGCAGCTACGGACAGGGTAATAATTCACCCCTCCACTTT
TRBJ2-2 | TRBD2 | TRBV27 | . | CASSLSGAGGFIGELFF | TGTGCCAGCAGTTTATCGGGGGCGGGAGGGTTTATCGGGGAGCTGTTTTTT
TRBJ1-2 | TRBD1 | TRBV19 | . | CASTQWTGDSKSGYTF | TGTGCCAGTACCCAGTGGACAGGGGACAGTAAGTCTGGCTACACCTTC
TRBJ2-3 | . | TRBV5-6 | . | CASSPGTDTQYF | TGTGCCAGCAGCCCCGGCACAGATACGCAGTATTTT
TRBJ2-3 | TRBD2 | TRBV4-1 | . | CASSQYGGAGTDTQYF | TGCGCCAGCAGCCAGTACGGGGGGGCGGGCACAGATACGCAGTATTTT
TRBJ1-2 | TRBD1 | TRBV19 | . | CASQDRAASGNGYTF | TGTGCCAGTCAGGACAGGGCCGCTTCGGGAAATGGCTACACCTTC
TRBJ2-3 | . | TRBV29-1 | . | CSVEVLGTSNTQYF | TGCAGCGTTGAAGTATTAGGGACAAGCAATACGCAGTATTTT
TRBJ1-2 | TRBD1 | TRBV6-4 | . | CASSDSTRQGYRGYTF | TGTGCCAGCAGTGACTCGACAAGACAGGGTTATCGAGGCTACACCTTC
TRBJ2-3 | TRBD2 | TRBV5-6 | . | CASSSGTSGGRADTQYF | TGTGCCAGCAGCTCGGGGACTAGCGGGGGGAGGGCAGATACGCAGTATTTT
TRBJ1-2 | TRBD1 | TRBV2 | . | CASSRDRGIANYGYTF | TGTGCCAGCAGCAGGGACAGGGGTATCGCTAACTATGGCTACACCTTC
TRBJ2-7 | TRBD1 | TRBV7-2 | . | CASSPGGYEQYF | TGTGCCAGCAGCCCAGGGGGCTACGAGCAGTACTTC
TRBJ1-3 | . | TRBV7-9 | . | CASLTGAASSGNTIYF | TGTGCCAGCTTAACTGGGGCAGCGAGCTCTGGAAACACCATATATTTT
TRBJ2-2 | TRBD1 | TRBV7-8 | . | CASSTNPGGLYTGELFF | TGTGCCAGCAGCACTAATCCAGGGGGCTTGTACACCGGGGAGCTGTTTTTT
TRBJ2-1 | . | TRBV10-3 | . | CAISAGGGAQEQFF | TGTGCCATCAGTGCAGGCGGAGGGGCCCAGGAGCAGTTCTTC
TRBJ1-5 | . | TRBV5-6 | . | CASSLGTGLQPQHF | TGTGCCAGCAGCTTGGGAACAGGCTTGCAGCCCCAGCATTTT
TRBJ2-1 | TRBD2 | TRBV5-6 | few | CASSLSARSGKQFF | TGTGCCAGCAGCTTGTCGGCGCGCAGCGGGAAGCAGTTCTTC
TRBJ2-7 | . | TRBV6-7 | few | CASSEGLSYEQYF | TGTGCCAGCAGTGAAGGACTCAGCTACGAGCAGTACTTC